This TCR beta chain was found in a study of blood T cell repertoires in COVID-19 (dated by TCRdb to 2019 to 2021). As for the study more broadly: Samples covering the acute and convalescent phases of COVID-19 were provided by collaborators in the United States, Italy and Spain. The material from the prospective study consisted of cDNA or gDNA derived from T cells, B-cell-depleted T cells, or PBMCs. Deeply sampled blood TCRbeta repertoires from subjects exposed to, actively infected with, or recovered from COVID-19 were included in the dataset. The repertoires were released in a freely available public database meant as a resource for research on the immune response to SARS-CoV-2. The samples were drawn from the first 160 participants of the ongoing ImmuneRACE study and from under 1,500 subjects provided by 6 global collaborators. A de-identified subject ID, COVID-19 status, age in years and sex were almost always included in the sample metadata. Where HLA class I and class II types were available, the types were taken from metadata supplied by the sample provider, not from assay-based typing.

Each collaborating institution followed its own protocols to collect whole blood in K2EDTA tubes. For TCRbeta analysis, collaborators shipped samples as frozen whole blood, isolated PBMCs, or DNA extracted from either of those sample types. TCRbeta CDR3 regions were amplified from genomic DNA using the immunoSEQ Assay, a bias-controlled multiplex PCR. The original pipeline was this. Nucleated cell counts per sample were estimated from amplification of reference gene primers within the assay. To quantify the absolute abundance of each unique TCRbeta CDR3 rearrangement, sequence reads were collapsed and filtered. For each sample, productive Simpson clonality was calculated as the square root of Simpson's diversity index over productive rearrangements. As stored in TCRdb, this immuneACCESS dataset retains in-frame rearrangements with V and J assigned. A fraction of the clones does not appear; measured against another copy, unresolved V genes explain less than half of the discrepancy, and the remainder lacks a known reason. V, J and clone size were drawn from that table, and D and trimming were deduced from the DNA. For this sample there are some 140,000 clones; about 70% appear just once. The top ten hold roughly 13% of the sample.

Broad study findings and their caveats: How much clinical and demographic metadata was included differed by source and by participant, and the metadata was provided uncurated.

About this clone: Its target antigen remains unknown. No base quality values were provided; no much bigger clone lies one nucleotide off.

CDR1 and CDR2, looked up from the germline V gene, are SGHAT and FQNNGV. From the cysteine up to the phenylalanine, the CDR3 has a length of 16 residues. Only the CDR3 DNA stays, 48 bases, in frame from base 1. V is trimmed back by 5 bases and J by 1 base, and the junction contains 6 bases that no gene match accounts for. The chain uses TRBV11-2 and TRBJ2-1; 9 bases in between match TRBD2. The sequence was obtained from a man of 80 years or more with acute or convalescent COVID-19. Input material: peripheral blood. DNA sequence: TGTGCCAGCAGCCAACTAGCGGGTAATTCCTACAATGAGCAGTTCTTC. Its translation reads: CASSQLAGNSYNEQFF.